The T cell receptor (beta chain) under discussion was sequenced for a study of technical replicates of blood from a few donors. The repertoire was sequenced with immunoSEQ multiplex PCR; TCRdb's copy has only in-frame clones and lacks some. The table records 80,000 to 95,000 clones, 92% of them present only once. V was trimmed by 1 base and J by 0 bases, leaving 9 bases between them. This CDR3 has 15 amino acids. Germline values: CDR1 SEHNR, CDR2 FQNEAQ (reference sequence). The V and J genes are TRBV7-9 and TRBJ1-2; perhaps TRBD1 as D (5 bases). Sequenced input: T cells isolated from PBMCs. The TCR comes from a human donor in good health. CDR3 loop: CASSLVAGTNYGYTF. The CDR3 DNA is TGTGCCAGCAGCTTAGTGGCAGGGACTAACTATGGCTACACCTTC.